The 14 T cell receptor beta chains listed next were all sequenced from one sample in a study of blood T cell repertoires in COVID-19. Only in-frame clones appear in the TCRdb table, and some are missing; sequencing was by immunoSEQ multiplex PCR. The sample holds over 110,000 clones; 84% are singletons and the top ten take under 4.5%. Input material: PBMCs or T cells enriched from blood (not recorded which). The receptors were sampled from a middle-aged man in a cohort exposed to, infected with or recovered from COVID-19 (not recorded which).

The chain uses TRBV30 and TRBJ1-5; tentatively, D is TRBD1 (5 bases). Trimming took off 3 bases at V and 4 bases at J, with 10 bases between the two ends. Per germline, CDR1 GTSNPN and CDR2 SVGIG (reference sequence). The CDR3 runs to 13 residues. As DNA, the CDR3 is TGTGCCTGGAGGGCAGGGCAGAATCAGCCCCAGCATTTT. Encoded protein: CAWRAGQNQPQHF.

The chain recombines TRBV3-1 (or the pseudogene TRBV3-2) with TRBJ2-7, with TRBD2 identical over 13 bases. The CDR3 has 14 amino acids. Germline lookup yields CDR1 LGHDT and CDR2 YNNKEL (reference sequence). Losses at the gene ends were 1 base for V and 9 bases for J; bases not matched to a gene: 3. The CDR3 nucleotides are TGTGCCAGCAGCCAAGGGACTAGCGGGAGATGGCAGTACTTC. It specifies CASSQGTSGRWQYF.

V is TRBV6-5 and J is TRBJ2-7; 11 nucleotides align to TRBD1. The CDR3 contains 14 residues. CDR1 is MNHEY, CDR2 SVGAGI, per germline. V lost 2 bases, J lost 4 bases, and 1 base stayed unmatched. CDR3 in amino acids: CASSYGTGGYEQYF. CDR3 bases: TGTGCCAGCAGTTACGGGACAGGGGGTTACGAGCAGTACTTC.

There are a few counts of this clone. The CDR3 is CASSSLAGGPDTQYF. The DNA of the CDR3 is TGCGCCAGCAGCTCCCTAGCGGGGGGGCCAGATACGCAGTATTTT. The rearrangement uses TRBV5-1 and TRBJ2-3; 12 nucleotides line up with TRBD2. The CDR3 is 15 amino acids. Per the germline V gene, CDR1 is SGHRS and CDR2 is YFSETQ. V dropped 3 bases and J dropped 4; count of bases not matched to a gene: 3.

J is TRBJ1-1 and V is TRBV4-3, with D maybe TRBD1 (5 bases). Germline V gene data show CDR1 as LGHNA and CDR2 as YSLEER. The CDR3 runs to 13 residues. V lost 1 base to trimming and J lost 5 bases, with 8 bases between them. The CDR3 sequence: CASSQGRGTEAFF. CDR3 sequence (DNA): TGCGCCAGCAGCCAAGGAAGGGGAACTGAAGCTTTCTTT.

CDR3: CASSLQGDHGYTF. The CDR3 region has the DNA TGCGCCAGCAGCTTACAGGGGGACCATGGCTACACCTTC. The rearrangement links TRBV5-1 to TRBJ1-2; 8 bases are a match to TRBD1. The CDR3 spans 13 residues. Trimming took 2 bases from V and 6 from J; bases not matched to a gene: 3. Germline CDR1 reads SGHRS; CDR2 reads YFSETQ.

This chain links TRBV28 with TRBJ1-2; the match to TRBD1 covers 12 bases. This CDR3 contains 14 residues. From germline, CDR1 is MDHEN and CDR2 SYDVKM. V lost 7 bases to trimming and J lost 7 bases; unmatched junction nucleotides: 7. CDR3 protein: CASIFGTGGSGYTF. Written as DNA, the CDR3 is TGTGCCAGCATCTTTGGGACAGGGGGCTCTGGCTACACCTTC.

J is TRBJ2-1 and V is TRBV7-9; weak D call: TRBD1 (5 bases). The CDR3 extends over 13 amino acids. Trimming left V 3 bases short and J 10 bases short, with 13 bases between. Germline loops: CDR1 SEHNR, CDR2 FQNEAQ (reference sequence). The CDR3 reads CASSFLDKIEQFF. The CDR3 DNA is TGTGCCAGCAGCTTCCTGGACAAGATAGAGCAGTTCTTC.

DNA of the CDR3: TGTGCCAGCAGCCTAGGGGGACTAGCGGGGGCAGACTCTGAGCAGTTCTTC. Its translation is CASSLGGLAGADSEQFF. The chain joins TRBV11-2 to TRBJ2-1; TRBD2 agrees at 14 bases. V shed 5 bases, J shed 9 bases, and the junction held 12 bases outside the gene matches. The CDR3 contains 17 residues. Germline CDR1 SGHAT, CDR2 FQNNGV. Supplemented by reference TRBV11-2 and TRBJ2-1, the full variable domain reads EAGVAQSPRYKIIEKRQSVAFWCNPISGHATLYWYQQILGQGPKLLIQFQNNGVVDDSQLPKDRFSAERLKGVDSTLKIQPAKLEDSAVYLCASSLGGLAGADSEQFFGPGTRLTVL.

This chain connects TRBV6-2 or TRBV6-3 to TRBJ1-1; D gene ambiguous. V dropped 1 base and J dropped 4 bases, with 7 bases sitting between them. The length of the CDR3 is 13 residues. CDR1 MNHEY and CDR2 SVGEGT come from the germline V gene. CDR3 region: CASSYFSSTEAFF. Written as DNA, the CDR3 is TGTGCCAGCAGTTACTTCTCCAGCACTGAAGCTTTCTTT.

The chain carries TRBV10-2 and TRBJ1-1, with a possible D match to TRBD1 (6 bases). Trimming took off 6 bases at V and 3 bases at J, with 14 bases between the two ends. Germline CDR1 reads WSHSY; CDR2 reads SAAADI. This CDR3 spans 14 amino acids. CDR3 nucleotides: TGCGCCAGCAGGAAAGGGGGTACAGACACTGAAGCTTTCTTT. Its protein is CASRKGGTDTEAFF.

V gene TRBV18 combines with J gene TRBJ1-6; D is undetermined. This CDR3 has 17 residues. Germline loops: CDR1 KGHSH, CDR2 LQKENI. V was clipped by 2 bases and J by 1 base, with 12 bases between them. As DNA, the CDR3 is TGTGCCAGCTCACCAAGGCAGGAGGCTTCCTATAATTCACCCCTCCACTTT. It encodes CASSPRQEASYNSPLHF.

The rearrangement links TRBV11-3 to TRBJ2-7; 7 bases fit TRBD2. The germline gives CDR1 SGHNT, CDR2 YENEEA. CDR3 length equals 14 residues. Trimming cost V 5 bases and J 3 bases; bases outside gene matches: 7. The CDR3 here is CASSPRAGNYEQYF. CDR3 coding DNA: TGTGCCAGCAGCCCCCGAGCGGGGAACTACGAGCAGTACTTC.

In its sample, this clone was seen once. The chain combines TRBV6-5 with TRBJ1-4; 9 positions agree with TRBD1. The J segment lost 8 bases and the V segment lost 0 bases, leaving 7 bases of the junction unmatched. The CDR3 is 16 amino acids. The V gene's germline CDR1 is MNHEY and CDR2 SVGAGI. The CDR3 bases are TGTGCCAGCAGTTACTCCCCGACAGGGGGGAACGAAAAACTGTTTTTT. This sequence encodes CASSYSPTGGNEKLFF.